This TCR beta chain was profiled in a study of OX40 agonist ivuxolimab in advanced cancers. In the study overall: The group had a mean age of about 60 years, ranged from roughly 23 to 79, and was just under 85% male. Three patients, one with hepatocellular carcinoma and two with cutaneous melanoma, responded partially. Study observations and caveats: CD8+ T cells were the subset that, on average, had more expanded clones than CD4+.

As to this clone: The antigen is unknown.

TCRdb's table, derived via immunoSEQ multiplex PCR, lists solely in-frame clones and lacks some. Of about 93,000 clones in the sample, 91% are singletons; the top ten hold around 2.5%. Sequences were derived from CD4+ or CD8+ T cells sorted from blood, sampled in a trial of the OX40 agonist ivuxolimab. This clonotype was obtained from an adult with an advanced solid tumor such as melanoma, head and neck, liver or kidney cancer.

CDR3 DNA: TGTGCCAGCAGCTTAGGACAGATGTACGAGCAGTACTTC. It codes for CASSLGQMYEQYF. This rearrangement joins TRBV7-9 to TRBJ2-7; possible D gene TRBD1, 5 bases. Trimming shortened V by 1 base and J by 4 bases, and 8 bases separated the two germline ends. The CDR3 has 13 amino acids. Germline CDR1 and CDR2: SEHNR and FQNEAQ (reference sequence).